The 27 T cell receptor beta chains listed next were all sequenced from one sample in a study of graft-versus-host responses after intestinal transplantation. Only in-frame clones appear in the TCRdb table, and some are missing; sequencing was by immunoSEQ multiplex PCR. The table shows approximately 88,000 clones, with about 90% occurring only once. Which antigens these TCRs recognize remains unknown. The material was unstimulated CD4+ T cells sorted from spleen or lymph node cells, obtained before intestinal transplant. The receptor source for this set is a human donor who received an intestinal transplant.

The rearrangement uses TRBV15 and TRBJ2-7, with D possibly matching TRBD1 (6 bases). Trimming cost V 0 bases and J 2 bases, with 14 bases left between them. Germline loops: CDR1 LNHNV, CDR2 YYDKDF (reference sequence). CDR3 size: 16 residues. The CDR3 here is CATSRDRTVGTYEQYF. CDR3 DNA sequence: TGTGCCACCAGCAGAGATCGGACAGTGGGGACCTACGAGCAGTACTTC.

J is TRBJ1-2 and V is TRBV5-1; D is undetermined. This CDR3 is 17 amino acids long. The germline CDR1 and CDR2 sequences are SGHRS and YFSETQ. Trimming stripped 4 bases from V and 0 bases from J, with 19 bases between. For the CDR3, the DNA is TGCGCCAGCAGCCACGAGGGAGGAGGATCCGCTAACTATGGCTACACCTTC. Translated, it gives CASSHEGGGSANYGYTF.

V gene TRBV6-5 combines with J gene TRBJ1-2, with TRBD1 identical over 9 bases. The CDR3 loop spans 14 amino acids. Germline CDR1 is MNHEY and CDR2 is SVGAGI. The trim removed 6 bases at V and 4 bases at J, leaving 6 bases unmatched. CDR3 sequence: CASREPGQGYGYTF. CDR3 in DNA: TGTGCCAGCAGAGAGCCGGGACAGGGCTATGGCTACACCTTC.

The rearrangement joins TRBV19 to TRBJ2-7; D may be TRBD2 (6 bases). V lost 0 bases, J lost 4 bases, and 13 bases lay in between. The CDR3 runs to 15 residues. Per germline, CDR1 LNHDA and CDR2 SQIVND (reference sequence). The CDR3 is CASSIESVGTYEQYF. In nucleotides, the CDR3 is TGTGCCAGTAGTATAGAATCAGTTGGGACTTACGAGCAGTACTTC. Drawing the rest from reference TRBV19 and TRBJ2-7, the complete variable domain is DGGITQSPKYLFRKEGQNVTLSCEQNLNHDAMYWYRQDPGQGLRLIYYSQIVNDFQKGDIAEGYSVSREKKESFPLTVTSAQKNPTAFYLCASSIESVGTYEQYFGPGTRLTVT.

This chain connects TRBV19 to TRBJ2-1; 7 positions match TRBD1. V shed 7 bases, J shed 8 bases, and the junction held 8 bases outside the gene matches. The CDR3 sequence is 13 residues long. The V gene's germline CDR1 is LNHDA and CDR2 SQIVND (reference sequence). Here the CDR3 reads CASTATGKDEQFF. The DNA for the CDR3 is TGTGCCAGTACCGCGACAGGGAAAGATGAGCAGTTCTTC.

V is TRBV2 and J is TRBJ2-3, with D unclear. Looked up from germline, CDR1 is SNHLY and CDR2 is FYNNEI. The CDR3 is made up of 14 amino acids. V lost 1 base to trimming and J lost 5 bases, with 10 bases between them. The chain's CDR3 is CASSEGSDGDTQYF. CDR3 nucleotides: TGTGCCAGCAGTGAAGGGAGCGATGGAGATACGCAGTATTTT.

The chain recombines TRBV29-1 with TRBJ1-2; D call uncertain. V shed 4 bases and J shed 4 bases, with 10 bases lying between them. The CDR3 is made up of 12 amino acids. Looked up from germline, CDR1 is SQVTM and CDR2 is ANQGSEA. The CDR3 protein is CSVVAASYGYTF. The CDR3 DNA is TGCAGCGTTGTGGCAGCGAGCTATGGCTACACCTTC.

This rearrangement joins TRBV27 to TRBJ2-3, with D maybe TRBD1 (5 bases). The germline V gene encodes CDR1 MNHEY and CDR2 SMNVEV (reference sequence). This CDR3 comprises 13 residues. The V and J ends lost 0 bases and 15 bases respectively, with 16 bases between them. CDR3 nucleotides: TGTGCCAGCAGTTTATCGGGAATAGGGGTGGTTTATTTT. Its protein is CASSLSGIGVVYF.

This chain connects TRBV6-1 to TRBJ1-1, with D perhaps matching TRBD1 (5 bases). The V gene's germline CDR1 is MNHNS and CDR2 SASEGT. Trimming removed 6 bases at V and 4 bases at J, with 15 bases between. The CDR3 covers 14 residues. CDR3 residues: CASRLSGTITEAFF. Here the CDR3 DNA reads TGTGCCAGCAGACTATCCGGGACTATCACTGAAGCTTTCTTT.

This chain connects TRBV2 to TRBJ2-7, with a possible D match to TRBD1 (5 bases). The CDR3 covers 12 residues. V gave up 7 bases and J gave up 4 bases, with 11 bases separating them. The germline V gene has CDR1 SNHLY and CDR2 FYNNEI. CDR3 sequence (DNA): TGTGCCAGCAAGGGGCCACAGTACGAGCAGTACTTC. Protein: CASKGPQYEQYF.

V and J are TRBV2 and TRBJ2-3, with 8 bases fitting TRBD2. V lost 3 bases, J lost 4 bases, and 6 bases stayed unmatched. This CDR3 has 15 residues. Germline V gene data show CDR1 as SNHLY and CDR2 as FYNNEI. Here the CDR3 DNA reads TGTGCCAGCAGTGACGTAGGACTAGCAGCAGATACGCAGTATTTT. This codes for CASSDVGLAADTQYF.

This clone was picked up a small number of times. The chain is built from TRBV6-5 and TRBJ1-3; TRBD1 might be the D (5 bases). This CDR3 spans 16 amino acids. CDR1 is MNHEY, CDR2 SVGAGI, per germline. V dropped 1 base and J dropped 0 bases, with 10 bases sitting between them. The CDR3 nucleotides are TGTGCCAGCAGTTACTGGGGCACGAGCTCTGGAAACACCATATATTTT. It specifies CASSYWGTSSGNTIYF.

The chain recombines TRBV5-1 with TRBJ1-1; a weak D match, TRBD1 (5 bases). The CDR3 spans 14 residues. CDR1 is SGHRS and CDR2 is YFSETQ in the germline V gene. V lost 0 bases and J lost 7, with 13 bases in between. In DNA form, the CDR3 reads TGCGCCAGCAGCTTGGTCCCAGGGCTCGGTGAAGCTTTCTTT. Translation: CASSLVPGLGEAFF.

This chain connects TRBV25-1 to TRBJ2-7; D is perhaps TRBD1 (5 bases). Trimming cost V 3 bases and J 2 bases, with 8 bases left between them. This CDR3 is 13 amino acids long. Germline V lookup: CDR1 MGHDK, CDR2 SYGVNS. The DNA for the CDR3 is TGTGCCAGCAGTGACACAGGCACCTACGAGCAGTACTTC. It yields the protein CASSDTGTYEQYF.

This clone was seen a single time. V usage is TRBV6-5 and J usage is TRBJ2-3; TRBD1 might be the D (6 bases). The V gene's germline CDR1 is MNHEY and CDR2 SVGAGI. V lost 1 base, J lost 0 bases, and 11 bases lay in between. The CDR3 is made up of 16 amino acids. This CDR3 is CASSYLDRSSTDTQYF. CDR3 DNA sequence: TGTGCCAGCAGTTACTTGGACAGATCTAGCACAGATACGCAGTATTTT.

This clone was observed once. The chain has TRBV5-1 and TRBJ2-2, with D maybe TRBD1 (5 bases). The germline gives CDR1 SGHRS, CDR2 YFSETQ. Trimming shortened V by 1 base and J by 6 bases, and 7 bases separated the two germline ends. CDR3 size: 13 residues. For the CDR3, the DNA is TGCGCCAGCAGCTTGTCAGGGTCCGGGGAGCTGTTTTTT. It encodes CASSLSGSGELFF.

V gene TRBV29-1 combines with J gene TRBJ1-5; D is ambiguous. CDR1 is SQVTM, CDR2 ANQGSEA, per germline. V lost 4 bases to trimming and J lost 4 bases, with 11 bases between them. CDR3 length equals 13 residues. CDR3 loop: CSVVWQVNQPQHF. DNA of the CDR3: TGCAGCGTTGTCTGGCAGGTAAATCAGCCCCAGCATTTT. Combining the CDR3 with reference TRBV29-1 and TRBJ1-5 gives the whole variable domain SAVISQKPSRDICQRGTSLTIQCQVDSQVTMMFWYRQQPGQSLTLIATANQGSEATYESGFVIDKFPISRPNLTFSTLTVSNMSPEDSSIYLCSVVWQVNQPQHFGDGTRLSIL.

The CDR3 here is CASSLGTSGGTGELFF. Written as DNA, the CDR3 is TGCGCCAGCAGCTTGGGGACTAGCGGGGGCACCGGGGAGCTGTTTTTT. V usage is TRBV5-1 and J usage is TRBJ2-2; 13 bases are shared with TRBD2. Germline CDR1 SGHRS, CDR2 YFSETQ. The CDR3 runs 16 residues. V trimming: 0 bases; J trimming: 4 bases; junction bases outside the gene matches: 0.

The genes are TRBV5-1 and TRBJ1-2, with D possibly being TRBD1 (5 bases). The CDR3 length is 15 residues. CDR1 and CDR2 from the germline V gene are SGHRS and YFSETQ. V was trimmed by 0 bases and J by 0 bases, leaving 9 bases between them. This CDR3 reads CASSLVGRTNYGYTF. CDR3 nucleotide sequence: TGCGCCAGCAGCTTGGTGGGGCGGACTAACTATGGCTACACCTTC.

The chain combines TRBV10-3 with TRBJ1-2; a weak D match, TRBD1 (5 bases). CDR3 length: 14 residues. Germline CDR1 and CDR2: ENHRY and SYGVKD. V lost 6 bases and J 4 bases, leaving 15 bases between the germline ends. The CDR3 sequence is CAIRSTEMGYGYTF. The CDR3 DNA sequence: TGTGCCATCAGATCGACAGAGATGGGCTATGGCTACACCTTC.

This clone showed up just once. The rearrangement links TRBV14 to TRBJ1-6; D may be TRBD1 (5 bases). Germline CDR1 reads SGHDN; CDR2 reads FVKESK. Trimming took off 1 base at V and 10 bases at J, with 11 bases between the two ends. The CDR3 is 14 amino acids. The DNA for the CDR3 is TGTGCCAGCAGCCAAGTAGGGGTCTTCTCACCCCTCCACTTT. Translation: CASSQVGVFSPLHF.

The chain couples TRBV5-1 to TRBJ2-1, with 10 nucleotides matching TRBD2. The V segment lost 4 bases and the J segment 8 bases; nucleotides outside the gene matches: 9. This CDR3 has 15 amino acids. CDR1 SGHRS and CDR2 YFSETQ come from the germline V gene. The CDR3 DNA reads TGCGCCAGCAGCCGAAGCGGGGGGGCCCCTGATGAGCAGTTCTTC. This sequence encodes CASSRSGGAPDEQFF.

This chain uses TRBV5-1 with TRBJ1-1, with D maybe TRBD1 (5 bases). Trimming stripped 0 bases from V and 4 bases from J, with 13 bases between. Germline assignment: CDR1 SGHRS and CDR2 YFSETQ. This CDR3 is built from 15 residues. The CDR3 reads CASSLEGLGGTEAFF. In DNA, the CDR3 is TGCGCCAGCAGCTTGGAAGGGTTGGGGGGCACTGAAGCTTTCTTT.

The V and J genes are TRBV18 and TRBJ2-7; no reliable D call. V was shortened by 6 bases and J by 3 bases, with 12 bases between the two germline ends. Germline V gene data show CDR1 as KGHSH and CDR2 as LQKENI. The CDR3 is 13 amino acids. The CDR3, as DNA: TGTGCCAGCTCTCCTAATTTCCTCTACGAGCAGTACTTC. Protein sequence: CASSPNFLYEQYF.

This CDR3 is CASSEGTVGNQPQHF. The CDR3 DNA reads as TGTGCCAGCAGTGAAGGGACAGTTGGCAATCAGCCCCAGCATTTT. V gene TRBV6-1 combines with J gene TRBJ1-5, with a weak D call TRBD1 (6 bases). Trimming shortened V by 1 base and J by 2 bases, and 9 bases separated the two germline ends. The CDR3 is 15 amino acids. CDR1 and CDR2 from the germline V gene are MNHNS and SASEGT.

This clone was counted a few times. This rearrangement joins TRBV11-2 to TRBJ1-1; TRBD1 might be the D (5 bases). Germline CDR1 SGHAT, CDR2 FQNNGV. The CDR3 sequence is 13 residues long. Deletions cut 4 bases from V and 2 bases from J, with 8 bases between. The CDR3 sequence: CASSWGVNTEAFF. CDR3 nucleotides: TGTGCCAGCAGCTGGGGGGTTAACACTGAAGCTTTCTTT.

This rearrangement joins TRBV5-4 to TRBJ2-3; D possibly corresponds to TRBD2 (5 bases). The CDR3 runs to 14 residues. Deletions cut 0 bases from V and 4 bases from J, with 9 bases between. Germline CDR1 and CDR2: SGHNT and YYREEE (reference sequence). The CDR3 DNA reads TGTGCCAGCAGCTTGGAGCTAGCCCCAGATACGCAGTATTTT. The encoded protein is CASSLELAPDTQYF.